Below, 31 T cell receptor beta chains from the same sample are listed, as sequenced in a study of T cell responses to AZD1222 COVID-19 vaccine. The data were produced by immunoSEQ multiplex PCR, yet TCRdb's version contains in-frame clones alone and is incomplete. The data contain about 110,000 clones, approximately 96% of them singletons. The starting material was peripheral blood, obtained on day 0 of AZD1222 vaccination. The origin of the receptors is an adult in good health.

V usage is TRBV3-1 (or the pseudogene TRBV3-2) and J usage is TRBJ2-5; no clear D. This CDR3 spans 14 amino acids. The germline V gene encodes CDR1 LGHDT and CDR2 YNNKEL (reference sequence). Between the trimmed V and J ends, which lost 1 base and 4 bases, there was a span of 10 bases. The CDR3 DNA sequence: TGTGCCAGCAGCCAAGTCTCGAAAGGAGAGACCCAGTACTTC. The encoded protein is CASSQVSKGETQYF.

This rearrangement joins TRBV19 to TRBJ1-1; possibly TRBD1 for D (6 bases). V was clipped by 1 base and J by 1 base, with 10 bases between them. The CDR3 is 15 amino acids. Germline CDR1 and CDR2: LNHDA and SQIVND (reference sequence). The CDR3, as DNA: TGTGCCAGTAGTATAGGGGCAGGGGCGAACACTGAAGCTTTCTTT. Its translation is CASSIGAGANTEAFF.

The CDR3 DNA follows: TGTGCCAGCAGCTTAAGAAGGACGGGCACTGAAGCTTTCTTT. Amino acid sequence: CASSLRRTGTEAFF. The rearrangement uses TRBV11-2 and TRBJ1-1; D unresolved. Per germline, CDR1 SGHAT and CDR2 FQNNGV. Trimming left V 2 bases short and J 4 bases short, with 11 bases between. CDR3 length equals 14 residues.

Here the CDR3 DNA reads TGTGCCAGCAAATCCGGGGGAGGTGGAAACACCATATATTTT. It codes for CASKSGGGGNTIYF. The chain couples TRBV9 to TRBJ1-3; D possibly corresponds to TRBD1 (5 bases). The CDR3 is made up of 14 amino acids. Trimming took off 6 bases at V and 3 bases at J, with 13 bases between the two ends. CDR1 is SGDLS and CDR2 is YYNGEE in the germline V gene. Combining the CDR3 with reference TRBV9 and TRBJ1-3 gives the whole variable domain DSGVTQTPKHLITATGQRVTLRCSPRSGDLSVYWYQQSLDQGLQFLIQYYNGEERAKGNILERFSAQQFPDLHSELNLSSLELGDSALYFCASKSGGGGNTIYFGEGSWLTVV.

The V gene is TRBV27, the J gene TRBJ1-3; unclear D gene. CDR1 is MNHEY and CDR2 is SMNVEV in the germline V gene (reference sequence). The CDR3 runs to 14 residues. Between the trimmed V and J ends, which lost 4 bases and 2 bases, there was a span of 9 bases. The CDR3 region has the DNA TGTGCCAGCAGTTCAATTTACGCTGGAAACACCATATATTTT. Encoded protein: CASSSIYAGNTIYF.

The chain carries TRBV30 and TRBJ1-1, with TRBD1 matching over 9 bases. Germline V gives CDR1 GTSNPN, CDR2 SVGIG (reference sequence). The V and J ends lost 0 bases and 3 bases, in that order; junction bases with no gene match: 2. The CDR3 is made up of 14 amino acids. The CDR3 DNA is TGTGCCTGGAGTGTGGACAGGGGCGACACTGAAGCTTTCTTT. Amino acids: CAWSVDRGDTEAFF. Together with reference TRBV30 and TRBJ1-1, the CDR3 gives the full variable domain: SQTIHQWPATLVQPVGSPLSLECTVEGTSNPNLYWYRQAAGRGLQLLFYSVGIGQISSEVPQNLSASRPQDRQFILSSKKLLLSDSGFYLCAWSVDRGDTEAFFGQGTRLTVV.

The genes are TRBV19 and TRBJ1-1, with a possible D match to TRBD1 (5 bases). Trimming removed 3 bases from V and 2 bases from J, with 16 bases in between. CDR3 length: 16 residues. Germline V CDR1 and CDR2: LNHDA, SQIVND (reference sequence). The CDR3 region is CASSMVLAGSNTEAFF. DNA for the CDR3: TGTGCCAGTAGTATGGTGTTGGCAGGGTCTAACACTGAAGCTTTCTTT.

This chain uses TRBV11-3 with TRBJ2-2; D perhaps matches TRBD1 (5 bases). Germline CDR1 and CDR2: SGHNT and YENEEA. This CDR3 region has 13 residues. V was trimmed by 5 bases and J by 5 bases, leaving 9 bases between them. Here the CDR3 DNA reads TGTGCCAGCAGCCACTACAGGACCGGGGAGCTGTTTTTT. Encoded protein: CASSHYRTGELFF.

The chain links TRBV7-3 to TRBJ1-1; 8 bases match TRBD1. The germline gives CDR1 SGHTA, CDR2 FQGTGA. The CDR3 sequence is 15 residues long. Losses at the gene ends were 2 bases for V and 1 base for J; bases not matched to a gene: 3. CDR3 nucleotide sequence: TGTGCCAGCAGCTTACGAACAGGGGGGAACACTGAAGCTTTCTTT. It codes for CASSLRTGGNTEAFF.

The table lists this clone with a few counts. The V gene is TRBV5-1, the J gene TRBJ2-1, with 7 bases aligning to TRBD1. J gave up 2 bases and V 7 bases, and 12 bases lay outside the gene matches. Germline values: CDR1 SGHRS, CDR2 YFSETQ. CDR3 length equals 16 residues. The CDR3 DNA is TGCGCCAGCCGTGATCAAACAGGGGACCCCTACAATGAGCAGTTCTTC. As protein: CASRDQTGDPYNEQFF.

The CDR3 nucleotides read TGTGCCAGCAACAGAGCGGGAGAGGCGGGCGAGCAGTACTTC. It specifies CASNRAGEAGEQYF. The chain couples TRBV28 to TRBJ2-7, with 8 bases fitting TRBD2. V was clipped by 7 bases and J by 6 bases; unmatched bases: 11. This CDR3 is 14 amino acids long. CDR1 MDHEN and CDR2 SYDVKM come from the germline V gene.

This rearrangement joins TRBV29-1 to TRBJ1-5; no clear D. Trimming shortened V by 4 bases and J by 0 bases, and 13 bases separated the two germline ends. The CDR3 is 15 amino acids. CDR1 and CDR2 from the germline V gene are SQVTM and ANQGSEA. CDR3 DNA sequence: TGCAGCGTTGCGACACATAGGAATAGCAATCAGCCCCAGCATTTT. It specifies CSVATHRNSNQPQHF.

The chain is built from TRBV29-1 and TRBJ2-1; a weak D match, TRBD2 (6 bases). Deletions cut 3 bases from V and 12 bases from J, with 18 bases between. CDR3 length equals 13 residues. The V gene's germline CDR1 is SQVTM and CDR2 ANQGSEA. CDR3 coding DNA: TGCAGCGTTGATTCGACTAGAGGACAACGGCAGTTCTTC. Translating gives CSVDSTRGQRQFF.

The chain is built from TRBV2 and TRBJ1-1; D remains ambiguous. With 7 bases removed from V and 1 base from J, the gap between germline ends came to 10 bases. This CDR3 is built from 13 residues. Germline V CDR1 and CDR2: SNHLY, FYNNEI. The CDR3 bases are TGTGCCAGCACATCGACCTCGAACACTGAAGCTTTCTTT. Its translation is CASTSTSNTEAFF.

J is TRBJ1-2 and V is TRBV7-9; D uncertain. Germline V gives CDR1 SEHNR, CDR2 FQNEAQ (reference sequence). The length of the CDR3 is 13 residues. Trimming removed 3 bases at V and 2 bases at J, with 7 bases between. In nucleotides, the CDR3 is TGTGCCAGCAGCTTGCGACGAAACTATGGCTACACCTTC. This encodes CASSLRRNYGYTF.

V and J are TRBV5-8 and TRBJ1-5; D remains ambiguous. This CDR3 spans 16 amino acids. Germline CDR1 SGHTS, CDR2 YDEGEE. The V and J ends lost 4 bases and 3 bases respectively, with 17 bases between them. The CDR3 is CASSTGLEGPNQPQHF. The CDR3 nucleotides are TGTGCCAGCAGCACGGGGTTAGAGGGCCCCAATCAGCCCCAGCATTTT.

This chain links TRBV5-4 with TRBJ1-5; tentative D call: TRBD1 (5 bases). Trimming cost V 4 bases and J 9 bases, with 14 bases left between them. Germline CDR1 is SGHNT and CDR2 is YYREEE (reference sequence). The CDR3 spans 13 residues. The CDR3 protein is CASSRDGQGPQHF. CDR3 coding DNA: TGTGCCAGCAGCCGGGACGGCCAGGGGCCCCAGCATTTT.

The CDR3: CASSEALLLYRGNRDTIYF. As DNA, the CDR3 is TGTGCCAGCAGTGAAGCCCTCCTCCTTTACAGGGGAAATAGGGACACCATATATTTT. J is TRBJ1-3 and V is TRBV6-1; 7 bases map to TRBD1. J gave up 8 bases and V 0 bases, and 19 bases lay outside the gene matches. This CDR3 has 19 amino acids. In germline, CDR1 is MNHNS, CDR2 SASEGT.

The rearrangement links TRBV4-3 to TRBJ1-1; D remains ambiguous. This CDR3 contains 14 residues. Trimming took off 0 bases at V and 10 bases at J, with 15 bases between the two ends. Per germline, CDR1 LGHNA and CDR2 YSLEER. CDR3 in DNA: TGCGCCAGCAGCCAAGATCTCGGGAACGGACCAGCTTTCTTT. It encodes CASSQDLGNGPAFF.

This chain uses TRBV5-1 with TRBJ1-1, with D unresolved. V was clipped by 5 bases and J by 1 base, with 12 bases between them. The germline V gene encodes CDR1 SGHRS and CDR2 YFSETQ. The CDR3 is 14 residues long. Here the CDR3 DNA reads TGCGCCAGCAGGAGGGCGGGTCAGAACACTGAAGCTTTCTTT. This encodes CASRRAGQNTEAFF.

The chain joins TRBV4-1 to TRBJ1-3, with D uncertain. Germline V gives CDR1 MGHRA, CDR2 YSYEKL. The V end lost 6 bases, the J end lost 4 bases, and 16 bases lay between the germline ends. The CDR3 totals 15 residues. The CDR3 sequence: CASRYSAGSGNTIYF. The CDR3 DNA reads TGCGCCAGCAGATACAGCGCGGGGTCCGGAAACACCATATATTTT.

This clone was recorded once. The rearrangement uses TRBV19 and TRBJ2-1; D unclear. Trimming cost V 6 bases and J 1 base, with 10 bases left between them. The CDR3 has 14 amino acids. Germline CDR1 reads LNHDA; CDR2 reads SQIVND (reference sequence). CDR3 residues: CASRKKDSYNEQFF. The CDR3 region has the DNA TGTGCCAGTAGAAAAAAGGATTCCTACAATGAGCAGTTCTTC.

The chain combines TRBV6-5 with TRBJ1-1; TRBD1 agrees at 8 bases. The CDR3 runs to 13 residues. Looked up from germline, CDR1 is MNHEY and CDR2 is SVGAGI. V shed 6 bases, J shed 3 bases, and the junction held 3 bases outside the gene matches. In DNA, the CDR3 is TGTGCCAGCAGCCAGACAGGGGACACTGAAGCTTTCTTT. The encoded protein is CASSQTGDTEAFF.

CDR3 residues: CASSLGQGVHGYTF. The DNA of the CDR3 is TGTGCCAGCAGCTTGGGACAGGGTGTACATGGCTACACCTTC. The chain links TRBV5-6 to TRBJ1-2, with 7 bases that match TRBD1. This CDR3 spans 14 amino acids. With V trimmed by 0 bases and J by 6 bases, 5 bases remained unmatched. The germline V gene encodes CDR1 SGHDT and CDR2 YYEEEE.

The chain couples TRBV30 to TRBJ2-2; unclear D gene. The CDR3 extends over 14 amino acids. The germline CDR1 and CDR2 sequences are GTSNPN and SVGIG (reference sequence). The V and J ends lost 0 bases and 5 bases respectively, with 10 bases between them. The DNA of the CDR3 is TGTGCCTGGAGTGTACTTATTGGAACCGGGGAGCTGTTTTTT. As protein: CAWSVLIGTGELFF. The full variable domain, in which reference TRBV30 and TRBJ2-2 provide the parts outside the CDR3, is SQTIHQWPATLVQPVGSPLSLECTVEGTSNPNLYWYRQAAGRGLQLLFYSVGIGQISSEVPQNLSASRPQDRQFILSSKKLLLSDSGFYLCAWSVLIGTGELFFGEGSRLTVL.

This chain joins TRBV30 and TRBJ2-5, with 10 bases that match TRBD1. Germline lookup yields CDR1 GTSNPN and CDR2 SVGIG (reference sequence). Unmatched junction bases numbered 9, after V lost 0 bases and J lost 2 bases. The CDR3 length is 17 residues. The CDR3 coding sequence is TGTGCCTGGAGTGTAGGGGCGGGGGACAGGGGACAAGAGACCCAGTACTTC. Protein sequence: CAWSVGAGDRGQETQYF.

The chain is built from TRBV7-6 and TRBJ1-5; D perhaps matches TRBD1 (5 bases). CDR1 SGHVS and CDR2 FNYEAQ come from the germline V gene. The CDR3 has 15 amino acids. V lost 2 bases to trimming and J lost 2 bases, with 10 bases between them. CDR3 protein: CASSLRPGGNQPQHF. As DNA, the CDR3 is TGTGCCAGCAGCTTAAGGCCGGGGGGCAATCAGCCCCAGCATTTT.

This chain joins TRBV12-3 or TRBV12-4 and TRBJ1-1; D not resolved. This CDR3 has 13 amino acids. Trimming left V 6 bases short and J 2 bases short, with 10 bases between. The DNA of the CDR3 is TGTGCCAGCAGCTCTTCGACTAACACTGAAGCTTTCTTT. It yields the protein CASSSSTNTEAFF.

This CDR3 reads CASSLALSTGGRGTEAFF. CDR3 sequence (DNA): TGTGCCAGCAGCTTAGCGCTTAGTACAGGGGGGCGAGGCACTGAAGCTTTCTTT. The chain joins TRBV7-9 to TRBJ1-1; 8 bases align to TRBD1. The CDR3 loop spans 18 amino acids. Germline CDR1 is SEHNR and CDR2 is FQNEAQ (reference sequence). V dropped 0 bases and J dropped 4; count of bases not matched to a gene: 13.

A note on this clone: A junction boundary mismatches the germline segment, possibly from a read error. The J gene is TRBJ2-3, the V gene TRBV28; D unresolved. The CDR3 consists of 21 residues. In germline, CDR1 is MDHEN, CDR2 SYDVKM. The CDR3 DNA reads as TGTGCCAGCGGTTTACCTGAACGCCAGTCTTTACGTAATAATAGCACAGATACGCAGTATTTT. Translating gives CASGLPERQSLRNNSTDTQYF.

This rearrangement joins TRBV19 to TRBJ1-5, with D uncertain. CDR3 length equals 12 residues. Germline V lookup: CDR1 LNHDA, CDR2 SQIVND (reference sequence). V lost 5 bases, J lost 5 bases, and 7 bases lay in between. The CDR3 spells CASSFLDQPQHF. CDR3 nucleotides: TGTGCCAGTAGTTTCCTAGATCAGCCCCAGCATTTT.